The clone carrying this T cell receptor (beta chain) has a count of ten or more. As yet, its antigen is unknown. This sample is drawn from a study of T cell repertoires in cytomegalovirus infection. Turning to the study itself: Both CMV infection and a matching HLA type were indicated by public TCR beta signatures.

TCRdb re-called the reads with MiXCR, one entry per CDR3 protein. This table has 200,000 to 250,000 distinct CDR3 sequences, around 6.2% appearing once. Whole-study results and caveats: The ex vivo response was dominated by HLA-C-restricted CMV-specific TCR beta clonotypes.

This sequence was found in a human donor in good health (CMV status not recorded). Some clones in this sample may be carry-over from other donors' samples. Material: PBMCs.

The CDR3, as DNA: TGTGCCAGCAGTGAAGCGCGGCAGGGGGCATACGGGGAGCTGTTTTTT. It translates to CASSEARQGAYGELFF. This chain connects TRBV2 to TRBJ2-2; 8 bases match TRBD1. CDR1 and CDR2 from the germline V gene are SNHLY and FYNNEI. V trimming: 0 bases; J trimming: 7 bases; junction bases outside the gene matches: 7. The CDR3 covers 16 residues. Combining the CDR3 with reference TRBV2 and TRBJ2-2 gives the whole variable domain EPEVTQTPSHQVTQMGQEVILRCVPISNHLYFYWYRQILGQKVEFLVSFYNNEISEKSEIFDDQFSVERPDGSNFTLKIRSTKLEDSAMYFCASSEARQGAYGELFFGEGSRLTVL.